This T cell receptor beta chain comes out of a study of cytomegalovirus exposure and HLA in healthy donors. Study in general: A later analysis reported the same platform for the 90 to 150 validation repertoires and the approximately 640 first-cohort repertoires. Overall study findings and caveats: Reports showed the classifier diagnosing cytomegalovirus status with high specificity and sensitivity. The study listed under 200 cytomegalovirus-associated TCR beta chains. While the bulk of TCR sequences proved rare, some public TCRs turned up in many donors.

As for this clone: The antigen remains unidentified. The identical CDR3 is also encoded by other nucleotide sequences in the sample.

This CDR3 has 15 residues. The V segment lost 8 bases and the J segment 1 base; nucleotides outside the gene matches: 10. Germline CDR1 SQVTM, CDR2 ANQGSEA. Profiling relied on immunoSEQ multiplex PCR, and the TCRdb table lists in-frame clones only, not all of them. Among under 75,000 clones listed, just under 95% were seen once. Source material: PBMCs. The chain links TRBV29-1 to TRBJ2-1, with 8 nucleotides matching TRBD2. This sequence originates from a woman between 18 and 29 years old in good health and CMV-seropositive. CDR3 sequence (DNA): TGCAGCACTACCGAGGGCGGGAGGTCCTACAATGAGCAGTTCTTC. Protein product: CSTTEGGRSYNEQFF.